A selection of T cell receptor beta chains follows, all from one sample in a study of T cells in Graves' hyperthyroidism and ophthalmopathy. MiXCR was run by TCRdb on the multiplex PCR reads, yielding one entry per CDR3 protein. The sample includes 300,000 to 450,000 distinct CDR3 sequences, roughly 13% of them seen just once. Sequenced material: blood. The source is a woman aged 18-30 years with Graves' hyperthyroidism. The CDR3 runs from the conserved cysteine through the conserved F or W. The order of the fields is J gene, V gene, clone size, D gene, CDR3 DNA, CDR3 protein. A D gene is named only where the DNA matches it firmly. Only part of the rows carry a size: once, few, many, or a class if the clone is expanded.

TRBJ2-7	TRBV29-1	many	TRBD2	TGCAGCGTTGGGGCGGGAGGGCCGTACGAGCAGTACTTC	CSVGAGGPYEQYF
TRBJ2-1	TRBV28	.	TRBD2	TGTGCCAGCAGTTTCGCCCTAGCGGGAGATTACGAGCAGTTCTTC	CASSFALAGDYEQFF
TRBJ2-1	TRBV2	.	.	TGTGCCAGCAGTGGATGGCAGACGAGGGATGAGCAGTTCTTC	CASSGWQTRDEQFF
TRBJ1-6	TRBV5-1	many	.	TGCGCCAGCAGCTTGGCCGGATCTTCACCCCTCCACTTT	CASSLAGSSPLHF
TRBJ2-5	TRBV6-1	many	.	TGTGCCGGATCAGGAAACGGCAGACGACAAGAGACCCAGTACTTC	CAGSGNGRRQETQYF
TRBJ2-1	TRBV6-1	.	TRBD2	TGTGCCAGCAGGCCCACTAGCGGCCAGAATGAGCAGTTCTTC	CASRPTSGQNEQFF
TRBJ1-1	TRBV27	.	.	TGTGCCAGCAGTTTACTGGGGGAGAGGACTGAAGCTTTCTTT	CASSLLGERTEAFF
TRBJ2-7	TRBV18	.	.	TGTGCCAGCTCACCACTCGCAGATTATGCGGCCGAGCAGTACTTC	CASSPLADYAAEQYF
TRBJ2-7	TRBV20-1	many	TRBD2	TGCAGTGCTAGCCGACTAGCGGGAGCCTCCGAGCAGTACTTC	CSASRLAGASEQYF
TRBJ1-5	TRBV7-8	many	.	TGTGCCAGCAGCTCCGCGGGGGTGTACAGGGTGGGTGATCAGCCCCAGCATTTT	CASSSAGVYRVGDQPQHF
TRBJ1-6	TRBV3-1	many	.	TGTGCCAGCAGCCGTAATACAGGGAATTCACCCCTCCACTTT	CASSRNTGNSPLHF
TRBJ1-3	TRBV10-3	.	TRBD1	TGTGCCATCAGACAGGGGTCTGGAAACACCATATATTTT	CAIRQGSGNTIYF
TRBJ1-5	TRBV19	.	.	TGTGCCAGTAGTATAAACGCCCTGAGGAAAGCCGGGCAGCCCCAGCATTTT	CASSINALRKAGQPQHF
TRBJ2-5	TRBV5-6	many	.	TGTGCCAGCAGCTTGCGCCTCACAGGGCCTGGGGAGACCCAGTACTTC	CASSLRLTGPGETQYF
TRBJ1-4	TRBV6-2/TRBV6-3	.	.	TGTGCCAGCATGGGGGTTTTGGATGAAAAACTGTTTTTT	CASMGVLDEKLFF
TRBJ2-5	TRBV27	many	.	TGTGCCAGCAGTTTTAAAAGGAGTACCCAAGAGACCCAGTACTTC	CASSFKRSTQETQYF
TRBJ2-4	TRBV7-9	.	.	TGTGCCAGCAGTCCTGGCCCCTTCATTGGACCACAAGCCAAAAACATTCAGTACTTC	CASSPGPFIGPQAKNIQYF
TRBJ2-7	TRBV4-1	few	.	TGCGCCAGCAGCCATCCCCGATTGGGGGCTAACGAGCAGTACTTC	CASSHPRLGANEQYF
TRBJ1-1	TRBV11-2	many	.	TGTGCCAGCAGCTTAGTGGTGCCGACACGACGACCCATGAACACTGAAGCTTTCTTT	CASSLVVPTRRPMNTEAFF
TRBJ1-2	TRBV2	many	TRBD1	TGTGCCAGCAGTGACAGGGGGCATGGCTACACCTTC	CASSDRGHGYTF
TRBJ1-1	TRBV27	.	.	TGTGCCAGCAGTGTAAACAGGGAAACTGAAGCTTTCTTT	CASSVNRETEAFF
TRBJ1-4	TRBV4-1	.	.	TGCGCCAGCAGCCAAGACATCGGGCAGATTGAAAAACTGTTTTTT	CASSQDIGQIEKLFF
TRBJ1-1	TRBV6-1	many	.	TGTGCCAGCAAGGACGCCGGCGATGAAGCTTTCTTT	CASKDAGDEAFF
TRBJ2-4	TRBV28	many	.	TGTGCCAGCAGTTTAGGGGCCGCGGGGGCCCTGGGCATTCAGTACTTC	CASSLGAAGALGIQYF
TRBJ2-3	TRBV7-9	few	TRBD2	TGTGCCCTGACCCGACTAGCGGGACTAGCCACAGATACGCAGTATTTT	CALTRLAGLATDTQYF
TRBJ1-6	TRBV20-1	.	TRBD1	TGCAGTGCTAGAGATCCAGTTCCAGCCGGGACAGCCTTACTGAGCTCCTATAATTCACCCCTCCACTTT	CSARDPVPAGTALLSSYNSPLHF
TRBJ2-3	TRBV12-5	.	.	TGTGCTAGTGGTGACGCCACTGATACGCAGTATTTT	CASGDATDTQYF
TRBJ2-1	TRBV5-6	many	.	TGTGCCAGCAGCTTGGGCCTCGTGGCGCTCTTGGGCAATGAGCAGTTCTTC	CASSLGLVALLGNEQFF
TRBJ1-3	TRBV29-1	many	.	TGCAGCGTTGGGCAGCGACAGGGAAACACCATATATTTT	CSVGQRQGNTIYF
TRBJ2-1	TRBV5-1	.	TRBD1	TGCGCCAGCAGCTTGGAGGGACAGGGGTACAATGAGCAGTTCTTC	CASSLEGQGYNEQFF
TRBJ2-3	TRBV10-3	few	TRBD2	TGTGCCGCCGACAGCGCCGCGGGGGGGCTGTATACGCAGTATTTT	CAADSAAGGLYTQYF
TRBJ2-2	TRBV25-1	.	.	TGTGCCAGCAGTGGGCGGGCCGCGAACACCGGGGAGCTGTTTTTT	CASSGRAANTGELFF
TRBJ1-1	TRBV12-3/TRBV12-4	many	.	TGTGCCAGCAAAATTACGACAGGCGGGGGGAACACTGAAGCTTTCTTT	CASKITTGGGNTEAFF
TRBJ2-3	TRBV20-1	.	.	TGCAGTGCTAGAGAGGGGCGGGTTGGGGATACGCAGTATTTT	CSAREGRVGDTQYF
TRBJ2-7	TRBV4-1	few	.	TGCGCCAGCAGCCCAGGTCTCAGGGGGAGGTTCCTGGAGCAGTACTTC	CASSPGLRGRFLEQYF
TRBJ2-7	TRBV28	many	TRBD1	TGTGCCAGCAGTGTCGACAGGGGGACCTACGAGCAGTACTTC	CASSVDRGTYEQYF
TRBJ2-7	TRBV7-8	many	TRBD2	TGTGCCAGCAGCTTAGGGGGACTAGTAAGGAACGAGCAGTACTTC	CASSLGGLVRNEQYF
TRBJ2-2	TRBV5-4	few	.	TGTGCCAGCAGCTTGGCCCCGGGCGCGAACACCGGGGAGCTGTTTTTT	CASSLAPGANTGELFF
TRBJ2-3	TRBV2	many	.	TGTGCCAGCAGTGTAAACAGCCCCAACACAGATACGCAGTATTTT	CASSVNSPNTDTQYF
TRBJ2-7	TRBV4-1	.	.	TGCGCCAGCAGCCAGCCCCAGACTGGCCACTACGAGCAGTACTTC	CASSQPQTGHYEQYF
TRBJ1-1	TRBV5-8	many	.	TGTGCCAGCAGCTGGGGCCGGAGCACTGAAGCTTTCTTT	CASSWGRSTEAFF
TRBJ1-1	TRBV6-2/TRBV6-3	many	TRBD1	TGTGCCAGCAGTGGGGGGACAGGGGGCGGTGAACCAAGCAGGAACACTGAAGCTTTCTTT	CASSGGTGGGEPSRNTEAFF
TRBJ2-7	TRBV4-3	few	.	TGCGCCAGCAGCCCCCGCGCTACAGACGAGCAGTACTTC	CASSPRATDEQYF
TRBJ2-3	TRBV5-5	.	TRBD2	TGCGCCAGCAGCCGGACTAGGTGGGCAGATACGCAGTATTTT	CASSRTRWADTQYF
TRBJ2-7	TRBV24-1	many	TRBD1	TGTGCCACCAGTGATCGGACAGGGGTTGGCGAGCAGTACTTC	CATSDRTGVGEQYF